The 17 T cell receptor beta chains in this list originate from one sample, sequenced in a study of T cell repertoires in cytomegalovirus infection. One entry per CDR3 protein, called by TCRdb with MiXCR from the reads. The top ten clones hold roughly 13% of a sample with approximately 310,000 distinct CDR3 sequences, more than 20% of them seen once. These TCRs' antigens remain unknown. The specimen was cultured PBMCs, collected from culture after CMV antigen stimulation. These receptors were taken from a human donor in good health (CMV status not recorded). Some clones in this sample may be carry-over from other donors' samples.

The chain has TRBV11-3 and TRBJ2-5; no clear D gene. This CDR3 spans 14 amino acids. CDR1 and CDR2 from the germline V gene are SGHNT and YENEEA. V was shortened by 5 bases and J by 7 bases, with 17 bases between the two germline ends. The CDR3: CASSRQEPRTTQYF. Here the CDR3 DNA reads TGTGCCAGCAGCCGCCAGGAACCCCGGACGACCCAGTACTTC.

Only a few counts were recorded for this clonotype. Here the CDR3 reads CASSNPLNPYEQYF. In DNA, the CDR3 is TGTGCCAGCAGCAACCCCCTAAACCCCTACGAGCAGTACTTC. The chain links TRBV6-1 to TRBJ2-7; D unclear. Germline V gene lookup returns CDR1 MNHNS and CDR2 SASEGT. V was pared by 6 bases and J by 2 bases, with 14 bases between. This CDR3 is built from 14 residues.

The CDR3 sequence: CASSYSGAVPYNEQFF. For the CDR3, the DNA is TGTGCCAGCAGTTACTCAGGAGCGGTTCCTTACAATGAGCAGTTCTTC. This chain joins TRBV6-5 and TRBJ2-1; TRBD2 is a possible D gene (5 bases). Trimming pared 0 bases from V and 4 bases from J, leaving 13 bases between. CDR1 and CDR2 (germline): MNHEY, SVGAGI. CDR3 length equals 16 residues.

This clonotype was observed a handful of times. The rearrangement uses TRBV7-2 and TRBJ2-3; D possibly corresponds to TRBD2 (6 bases). The germline V gene has CDR1 SGHTA and CDR2 FQGNSA. This CDR3 has 13 residues. Trimming removed 5 bases at V and 6 bases at J, with 12 bases between. The CDR3 DNA is TGTGCCAGCAGCCCGGGGGAGCGGGATACGCAGTATTTT. Encoded protein: CASSPGERDTQYF.

The V and J genes are TRBV6-6 and TRBJ2-7, with 7 bases identical to TRBD1. Germline loops: CDR1 MNHNY, CDR2 SVGAGI (reference sequence). The ends lost 4 bases at V and 6 bases at J; junction bases unmatched: 3. The CDR3 is made up of 12 amino acids. CDR3 coding DNA: TGTGCCAGCAGTTTCCCAGGGGGCGAGCAGTACGTC. This translates into CASSFPGGEQYV.

This clonotype occurred once. The V call is TRBV11-2, the J call TRBJ2-1, with D possibly being TRBD2 (6 bases). The germline V gene has CDR1 SGHAT and CDR2 FQNNGV. With 1 base removed from V and 8 bases from J, the gap between germline ends came to 18 bases. The CDR3 has 16 amino acids. Here the CDR3 reads CASSLGRGDLTHEQFF. The DNA of the CDR3 is TGTGCCAGCAGCTTAGGGCGAGGGGACTTAACCCATGAGCAGTTCTTC.

The V and J genes are TRBV9 and TRBJ2-5; 8 nucleotides match TRBD2. After removal of 0 bases from V and 4 bases from J, the junction contained 5 bases not matched to a gene. The CDR3 length is 15 residues. Germline lookup yields CDR1 SGDLS and CDR2 YYNGEE. As DNA, the CDR3 is TGTGCCAGCAGCGTAGGCAGCGGGAGCGCAGAGACCCAGTACTTC. The encoded protein is CASSVGSGSAETQYF. The whole variable domain, remainder taken from reference TRBV9 and TRBJ2-5, is DSGVTQTPKHLITATGQRVTLRCSPRSGDLSVYWYQQSLDQGLQFLIQYYNGEERAKGNILERFSAQQFPDLHSELNLSSLELGDSALYFCASSVGSGSAETQYFGPGTRLLVL.

The table lists this clonotype with a few counts. This rearrangement joins TRBV6-1 to TRBJ2-3, with D uncertain. V was shortened by 5 bases and J by 6 bases, with 6 bases between the two germline ends. Germline loops: CDR1 MNHNS, CDR2 SASEGT. This CDR3 is built from 11 residues. CDR3 nucleotide sequence: TGTGCCAGCAGTACCCAGGATACGCAGTATTTT. Its protein is CASSTQDTQYF.

This clonotype was recorded many times. This chain connects TRBV7-2 to TRBJ1-6; 7 bases align to TRBD1. Trimming cost V 5 bases and J 7 bases; bases outside gene matches: 11. CDR1 is SGHTA and CDR2 is FQGNSA in the germline V gene. The CDR3 has 16 amino acids. The CDR3 region has the DNA TGTGCCAGCAGCACCGAAGGGGGCCGGGAGAATTCACCCCTCCACTTT. It codes for CASSTEGGRENSPLHF. Filled out from reference TRBV7-2 and TRBJ1-6, the complete variable domain reads GAGVSQSPSNKVTEKGKDVELRCDPISGHTALYWYRQSLGQGLEFLIYFQGNSAPDKSGLPSDRFSAERTGGSVSTLTIQRTQQEDSAVYLCASSTEGGRENSPLHFGNGTRLTVT.

V and J are TRBV19 and TRBJ2-2; 15 positions agree with TRBD2. The CDR3 runs to 16 residues. Germline CDR1 is LNHDA and CDR2 is SQIVND (reference sequence). V shed 7 bases and J 5 bases; nucleotides not matched to a gene: 5. Written as DNA, the CDR3 is TGTGCCAGTACCCTGGGACTAGCGGGAGGAACCGGGGAGCTGTTTTTT. It encodes CASTLGLAGGTGELFF.

The V gene is TRBV4-3, the J gene TRBJ2-2; 9 nucleotides line up with TRBD1. The CDR3 has 16 amino acids. V was clipped by 5 bases and J by 2 bases; unmatched bases: 6. Germline V gene data show CDR1 as LGHNA and CDR2 as YSLEER. DNA for the CDR3: TGCGCCAGCAGCTGGGACAGGGCCCTTAACACCGGGGAGCTGTTTTTT. It yields the protein CASSWDRALNTGELFF.

The chain links TRBV12-3 or TRBV12-4 to TRBJ2-3, with 7 bases identical to TRBD2. J lost 4 bases, V lost 6 bases, and 7 bases had no gene match. The CDR3 is made up of 14 amino acids. The CDR3 is CASSLGLPADTQYF. The CDR3 DNA follows: TGTGCCAGCAGCTTGGGACTACCCGCAGATACGCAGTATTTT.

This chain connects TRBV27 to TRBJ1-5, with D uncertain. This CDR3 contains 12 residues. V lost 5 bases and J 3 bases, leaving 5 bases between the germline ends. Germline lookup yields CDR1 MNHEY and CDR2 SMNVEV (reference sequence). Written as DNA, the CDR3 is TGTGCCAGCAGTGGACTCAATCAGCCCCAGCATTTT. It is translated as CASSGLNQPQHF.

The rearrangement joins TRBV15 to TRBJ2-2; D is undetermined. Deletions cut 0 bases from V and 1 base from J, with 9 bases between. Germline V gene lookup returns CDR1 LNHNV and CDR2 YYDKDF (reference sequence). The CDR3 is made up of 16 amino acids. The CDR3: CATSRDSWRNTGELFF. The CDR3 nucleotides read TGTGCCACCAGCAGAGATTCTTGGCGGAACACCGGGGAGCTGTTTTTT. Full variable domain (remainder filled in from reference TRBV15 and TRBJ2-2): DAMVIQNPRYQVTQFGKPVTLSCSQTLNHNVMYWYQQKSSQAPKLLFHYYDKDFNNEADTPDNFQSRRPNTSFCFLDIRSPGLGDTAMYLCATSRDSWRNTGELFFGEGSRLTVL.

This clonotype came up many times. The chain joins TRBV11-3 to TRBJ1-2; TRBD1 is a possible D gene (5 bases). V gave up 5 bases and J gave up 7 bases, with 20 bases separating them. Germline CDR1 is SGHNT and CDR2 is YENEEA. There are 15 residues in the CDR3. CDR3: CASSPTSGGRGGYTF. In DNA, the CDR3 is TGTGCCAGCAGCCCAACCTCCGGGGGTCGCGGTGGCTACACCTTC.

The chain links TRBV7-9 to TRBJ1-4; perhaps TRBD1 as D (6 bases). CDR3 length: 14 residues. Deletions cut 5 bases from V and 4 bases from J, with 11 bases between. CDR1 and CDR2 from the germline V gene are SEHNR and FQNEAQ (reference sequence). In nucleotides, the CDR3 is TGTGCCAGCAGCCCAGGGACACATAATGAAAAACTGTTTTTT. It codes for CASSPGTHNEKLFF.

Only a few counts were recorded for this clonotype. The chain recombines TRBV5-4 with TRBJ2-7, with TRBD2 matching 7 bases. The CDR3 runs 14 residues. Germline V CDR1 and CDR2: SGHNT, YYREEE (reference sequence). The V gene end was trimmed by 5 bases and the J gene end by 3 bases; junction bases not matched to a gene: 8. The CDR3 is CASSAAGEVYEQYF. CDR3 nucleotide sequence: TGTGCCAGCAGTGCGGCGGGAGAGGTCTACGAGCAGTACTTC. Looking up the rest from reference TRBV5-4 and TRBJ2-7 gives the full variable domain: ETGVTQSPTHLIKTRGQQVTLRCSSQSGHNTVSWYQQALGQGPQFIFQYYREEENGRGNFPPRFSGLQFPNYSSELNVNALELDDSALYLCASSAAGEVYEQYFGPGTRLTVT.